In its sample, the clone carrying this TCR beta chain was seen a few times. The data stem from a study of blood T cell repertoires in COVID-19. For the study at large: Acute and convalescent COVID-19 samples came from the United States, Italy and Spain. PBMCs, B-cell-depleted T cells, or T cells were the source of the cDNA or gDNA that made up the material.

As processed by the authors: Counts of nucleated cells, estimated from reference gene primer amplification, were obtained. Data came from immunoSEQ multiplex PCR; TCRdb stores just in-frame clones and leaves some out. The DNA gave D and trimming, while V, J and clone size come from that table. The sample carries around 320,000 clones, over 75% recorded once. Germline CDR1 reads KGHDR; CDR2 reads SFDVKD. The CDR3 sequence is 12 residues long. Trimming stripped 9 bases from V and 7 bases from J, with 11 bases between. The sequence derives from a human donor in a cohort sampled during active COVID-19. The sequencing input was peripheral blood. The chain joins TRBV24-1 to TRBJ2-2, with D perhaps TRBD2 (6 bases). The CDR3 DNA reads as TGTGCCACCCTGGGGGGTGGCGGGGAGCTGTTTTTT. This codes for CATLGGGGELFF.